These 30 T cell receptor beta chains were sequenced from one sample in a study of cytomegalovirus exposure and HLA in healthy donors. PCR primers comprised 60 Vbeta and 13 Jbeta primers. Only in-frame clones appear in the TCRdb table, and some are missing; sequencing was by immunoSEQ multiplex PCR. This sample has 100,000 to 150,000 clones, with around four fifths found just once. Input material: PBMCs. The source is a man in his sixties in good health and CMV-seropositive.

This clone has a single count. The chain couples TRBV7-2 to TRBJ1-4, with TRBD1 matching over 8 bases. The germline CDR1 and CDR2 sequences are SGHTA and FQGNSA. This CDR3 is 14 amino acids long. With V trimmed by 3 bases and J by 8 bases, 5 bases remained unmatched. The CDR3 bases are TGTGCCAGCAGCTTGTCCGGGACAGGCGAAAAACTGTTTTTT. It yields the protein CASSLSGTGEKLFF.

The chain joins TRBV5-1 to TRBJ2-6, with D maybe TRBD1 (6 bases). The V gene's germline CDR1 is SGHRS and CDR2 YFSETQ. V was cut by 0 bases and J by 0 bases, with 10 bases left in between. CDR3 size: 17 residues. CDR3 residues: CASSLGVQGSGANVLTF. The CDR3 DNA sequence: TGCGCCAGCAGCTTGGGGGTACAGGGCTCTGGGGCCAACGTCCTGACTTTC. The full variable domain, rest sourced from reference TRBV5-1 and TRBJ2-6, is KAGVTQTPRYLIKTRGQQVTLSCSPISGHRSVSWYQQTPGQGLQFLFEYFSETQRNKGNFPGRFSGRQFSNSRSEMNVSTLELGDSALYLCASSLGVQGSGANVLTFGAGSRLTVL.

The chain uses TRBV12-5 and TRBJ2-4; D might be TRBD1 (6 bases). Trimming cost V 0 bases and J 11 bases, with 11 bases left between them. CDR3 size: 13 residues. The germline V gene encodes CDR1 LGHNT and CDR2 FRNRAP. CDR3 protein: CASGLVRRGVQYF. The DNA for the CDR3 is TGTGCTAGTGGTTTGGTACGCAGGGGAGTTCAGTACTTC.

The chain combines TRBV6-6 with TRBJ1-3, with D perhaps TRBD1 (5 bases). Germline V lookup: CDR1 MNHNY, CDR2 SVGAGI (reference sequence). The V and J ends lost 11 bases and 4 bases respectively, with 9 bases between them. This CDR3 comprises 11 residues. CDR3 protein: CAGGNGNTIYF. CDR3 coding DNA: TGTGCCGGGGGGAACGGAAACACCATATATTTT.

As concerns this clone: One end of the junction is discordant with germline, which a read error may explain. V usage is TRBV11-3 and J usage is TRBJ2-5; D is ambiguous. Germline V CDR1 and CDR2: SGHNT, YENEEA. This CDR3 has 13 residues. The CDR3 coding sequence is TGTGCCAGCAGCTTAACCGGCCAAGAGGCCCAGTACTTC. Encoded protein: CASSLTGQEAQYF.

This clone was observed a single time. The CDR3 protein is CASSVGETLTYEQYF. The CDR3 DNA sequence: TGTGCCAGCAGCGTAGGTGAGACTTTAACCTACGAGCAGTACTTC. The rearrangement uses TRBV9 and TRBJ2-7; D is unresolved. Trimming took 0 bases from V and 2 from J, leaving 12 bases between them. The CDR3 length is 15 residues. The germline CDR1 and CDR2 sequences are SGDLS and YYNGEE.

This chain joins TRBV5-1 and TRBJ1-1; TRBD1 matches 7 bases. The CDR3 has 14 residues. J was trimmed by 5 bases and V by 4 bases; bases with no gene match: 8. Per germline, CDR1 SGHRS and CDR2 YFSETQ. The CDR3 DNA sequence: TGCGCCAGCAGCCAGGGACAGACAGGGACTGAAGCTTTCTTT. Encoded protein: CASSQGQTGTEAFF.

The chain links TRBV5-4 to TRBJ2-7, with TRBD1 as a possible D gene (5 bases). V shed 0 bases and J shed 0 bases, with 7 bases lying between them. The CDR3 sequence is 14 residues long. From germline, CDR1 is SGHNT and CDR2 YYREEE (reference sequence). Here the CDR3 DNA reads TGTGCCAGCAGCTTGGTGGGGCCCTCCTACGAGCAGTACTTC. It encodes CASSLVGPSYEQYF.

This rearrangement joins TRBV2 to TRBJ2-7; tentative D call: TRBD1 (5 bases). Germline-derived CDR1 and CDR2 are SNHLY and FYNNEI. Deletions cut 9 bases from V and 1 base from J, with 16 bases between. CDR3 length equals 14 residues. The CDR3 loop reads CARRRQKDSYEQYF. In nucleotides, the CDR3 is TGTGCCAGGCGTCGACAGAAGGATTCCTACGAGCAGTACTTC.

This chain uses TRBV11-2 with TRBJ2-2, with 14 nucleotides matching TRBD2. After removal of 5 bases from V and 4 bases from J, the junction contained 12 bases not matched to a gene. Germline CDR1 SGHAT, CDR2 FQNNGV. The CDR3 loop spans 19 amino acids. Here the CDR3 DNA reads TGTGCCAGCAGCCCTAGACTAGCGGGAGGGCCCATAACCACCGGGGAGCTGTTTTTT. Amino acids: CASSPRLAGGPITTGELFF. Full variable domain (outside the CDR3, taken from reference TRBV11-2 and TRBJ2-2): EAGVAQSPRYKIIEKRQSVAFWCNPISGHATLYWYQQILGQGPKLLIQFQNNGVVDDSQLPKDRFSAERLKGVDSTLKIQPAKLEDSAVYLCASSPRLAGGPITTGELFFGEGSRLTVL.

This chain connects TRBV6-5 to TRBJ1-1, with D possibly TRBD1 on 5 matching bases. Germline CDR1 and CDR2: MNHEY and SVGAGI. V was shortened by 9 bases and J by 1 base, with 9 bases between the two germline ends. CDR3 length: 12 amino acids. CDR3 DNA sequence: TGTGCCAGTGGACACCCGAACACTGAAGCTTTCTTT. Translation gives CASGHPNTEAFF.

The rearrangement links TRBV30 to TRBJ1-5; no clear D. The CDR3 runs 16 residues. Trimming removed 1 base at V and 6 bases at J, with 19 bases between. In germline, CDR1 is GTSNPN, CDR2 SVGIG (reference sequence). This CDR3 is CAWSGGGRSAGQPQHF. The DNA of the CDR3 is TGTGCCTGGAGTGGGGGTGGGCGTTCCGCGGGTCAGCCCCAGCATTTT.

The chain has TRBV7-2 and TRBJ1-2; 11 nucleotides line up with TRBD1. V shed 5 bases, J shed 3 bases, and the junction held 5 bases outside the gene matches. Looked up from germline, CDR1 is SGHTA and CDR2 is FQGNSA. The CDR3 covers 15 residues. The CDR3 nucleotides are TGTGCCAGCAGCCCAGGGACAGGGGGATACTATGGCTACACCTTC. Translated, it gives CASSPGTGGYYGYTF. The variable domain in full, with the rest retrieved from reference TRBV7-2 and TRBJ1-2, is GAGVSQSPSNKVTEKGKDVELRCDPISGHTALYWYRQSLGQGLEFLIYFQGNSAPDKSGLPSDRFSAERTGGSVSTLTIQRTQQEDSAVYLCASSPGTGGYYGYTFGSGTRLTVV.

This clone was recorded only once. CDR3 DNA: TGCGCCAGCAGCCCTGGACTAGGGAATCAGCCCCAGCATTTT. Amino acid sequence: CASSPGLGNQPQHF. The rearrangement links TRBV5-1 to TRBJ1-5, with D unclear. The CDR3 sequence is 14 residues long. Germline V gives CDR1 SGHRS, CDR2 YFSETQ. Trimming removed 4 bases from V and 4 bases from J, with 12 bases in between.

The chain carries TRBV10-3 and TRBJ2-1; 8 nucleotides line up with TRBD1. Looked up from germline, CDR1 is ENHRY and CDR2 is SYGVKD. CDR3 size: 14 residues. J gave up 7 bases and V 4 bases, and 6 bases lay outside the gene matches. The CDR3 DNA is TGTGCCATCAGTGGAACTAGACAGGGGAATGAGCAGTTCTTC. Translating gives CAISGTRQGNEQFF.

Written as DNA, the CDR3 is TGTGCCAGCAGTGAAAGGGGGACTAGCGGCTACAATGAGCAGTTCTTC. This codes for CASSERGTSGYNEQFF. V and J are TRBV6-1 and TRBJ2-1, with 11 bases lining up with TRBD2. Unmatched junction bases numbered 3, after V lost 2 bases and J lost 3 bases. The germline V gene has CDR1 MNHNS and CDR2 SASEGT. The CDR3 is 16 amino acids.

This clone was detected only once. This sequence joins TRBV18 and TRBJ1-3, with TRBD1 matching over 8 bases. The CDR3 is made up of 16 amino acids. Germline CDR1 KGHSH, CDR2 LQKENI. V gave up 1 base and J gave up 2 bases; unmatched junction bases: 4. The CDR3 loop is CASSPRQGAAGNTIYF. The DNA for the CDR3 is TGTGCCAGCTCACCACGGCAGGGGGCAGCTGGAAACACCATATATTTT.

This rearrangement joins TRBV11-2 to TRBJ2-2; D remains unclear. This CDR3 region has 16 residues. The V gene lost 5 bases and the J gene lost 3 bases, with 16 bases spanning the gap. The germline V gene encodes CDR1 SGHAT and CDR2 FQNNGV. The CDR3 region is CASSPRRSLDTGELFF. The CDR3 nucleotides read TGTGCCAGCAGCCCCCGAAGAAGCCTTGACACCGGGGAGCTGTTTTTT. Filled out from reference TRBV11-2 and TRBJ2-2, the complete variable domain reads EAGVAQSPRYKIIEKRQSVAFWCNPISGHATLYWYQQILGQGPKLLIQFQNNGVVDDSQLPKDRFSAERLKGVDSTLKIQPAKLEDSAVYLCASSPRRSLDTGELFFGEGSRLTVL.

The chain couples TRBV11-3 to TRBJ1-6; D is ambiguous. With 1 base removed from V and 7 bases from J, the gap between germline ends came to 8 bases. CDR3 length: 14 residues. CDR1 SGHNT and CDR2 YENEEA come from the germline V gene. DNA for the CDR3: TGTGCCAGCAGCTTAGGCGGGGAGAATTCACCCCTCCACTTT. It yields the protein CASSLGGENSPLHF.

The count of this clone is one. This rearrangement joins TRBV2 to TRBJ2-7; tentatively, D is TRBD1 (5 bases). The CDR3 has 14 amino acids. The V and J ends lost 5 bases and 0 bases respectively, with 11 bases between them. Germline V gene sequence: CDR1 SNHLY, CDR2 FYNNEI. The CDR3 nucleotides read TGTGCCAGCAGTTATCAGGGATCCTCCTACGAGCAGTACTTC. Translation: CASSYQGSSYEQYF.

The chain joins TRBV2 to TRBJ1-5; no firm D call. Germline loops: CDR1 SNHLY, CDR2 FYNNEI. The ends were cut back, 4 bases at V and 5 bases at J, with 12 bases in the middle. The CDR3 is made up of 14 amino acids. The DNA of the CDR3 is TGTGCCAGCAGTGGCTTGAGGGCGGATCAGCCCCAGCATTTT. Amino acid sequence: CASSGLRADQPQHF. Variable domain in full (rest from reference TRBV2 and TRBJ1-5): EPEVTQTPSHQVTQMGQEVILRCVPISNHLYFYWYRQILGQKVEFLVSFYNNEISEKSEIFDDQFSVERPDGSNFTLKIRSTKLEDSAMYFCASSGLRADQPQHFGDGTRLSIL.

This clone was seen just once. J is TRBJ2-5 and V is TRBV27; TRBD1 matches at 7 bases. Judging by the DNA end, TRBJ2-7 fits better; the J call may be wrong. CDR1 is MNHEY and CDR2 is SMNVEV in the germline V gene (reference sequence). The CDR3 extends over 15 amino acids. The CDR3 spells CASSFATGPSYEQYF. The CDR3 coding sequence is TGTGCCAGCAGTTTCGCGACAGGGCCCTCCTACGAGCAGTACTTC.

This rearrangement joins TRBV6-1 to TRBJ1-5; perhaps TRBD1 as D (5 bases). CDR1 MNHNS and CDR2 SASEGT come from the germline V gene. This CDR3 contains 14 residues. V dropped 8 bases and J dropped 0 bases, with 11 bases sitting between them. Here the CDR3 reads CASDSQNSNQPQHF. The CDR3 coding sequence is TGTGCCAGCGACAGCCAAAATAGCAATCAGCCCCAGCATTTT.

J is TRBJ2-5 and V is TRBV28; TRBD2 matches at 9 bases. Germline lookup yields CDR1 MDHEN and CDR2 SYDVKM. The CDR3 sequence is 15 residues long. The trim removed 3 bases at V and 0 bases at J, leaving 2 bases unmatched. The CDR3 loop reads CASSFASGNQETQYF. CDR3 coding DNA: TGTGCCAGCAGTTTTGCTAGCGGGAACCAAGAGACCCAGTACTTC.

This sequence joins TRBV7-9 and TRBJ2-3, with D possibly matching TRBD2 (5 bases). Germline V gene data show CDR1 as SEHNR and CDR2 as FQNEAQ (reference sequence). This CDR3 is built from 14 residues. Between the trimmed V and J ends, which lost 5 bases and 0 bases, there was a span of 9 bases. The CDR3 coding sequence is TGTGCCAGCAGCGTGGACTCAAGCACAGATACGCAGTATTTT. It yields the protein CASSVDSSTDTQYF.

This clone has just one count. The rearrangement links TRBV9 to TRBJ2-6; D not resolved. Between the trimmed V and J ends, which lost 3 bases and 2 bases, there was a span of 9 bases. Per the germline V gene, CDR1 is SGDLS and CDR2 is YYNGEE. This CDR3 has 15 residues. CDR3 region: CASSAAGPGANVLTF. The DNA of the CDR3 is TGTGCCAGCAGCGCCGCCGGTCCTGGGGCCAACGTCCTGACTTTC.

This clone was seen once. The J gene is TRBJ2-3, the V gene TRBV9; 10 nucleotides line up with TRBD2. Germline V gene sequence: CDR1 SGDLS, CDR2 YYNGEE. The V and J ends lost 4 bases and 4 bases, in that order; junction bases with no gene match: 9. CDR3 length: 16 residues. Written as DNA, the CDR3 is TGTGCCAGCAGCTCCCAGCGGGAGGGCCCTGCAGATACGCAGTATTTT. Translated: CASSSQREGPADTQYF.

The chain joins TRBV5-5 to TRBJ2-7; D remains ambiguous. Germline CDR1 reads SGHKS; CDR2 reads YYEKEE (reference sequence). V shed 4 bases and J shed 3 bases, with 11 bases lying between them. The CDR3 sequence is 13 residues long. CDR3 sequence: CASSRTSSYEQYF. CDR3 sequence (DNA): TGTGCCAGCAGCCGCACGAGTAGCTACGAGCAGTACTTC.

The chain has TRBV6-5 and TRBJ1-2; weak D call: TRBD1 (6 bases). The ends were cut back, 2 bases at V and 0 bases at J, with 10 bases in the middle. The V gene's germline CDR1 is MNHEY and CDR2 SVGAGI. This CDR3 spans 15 amino acids. The CDR3 reads CASSYGGASNYGYTF. The CDR3 DNA sequence: TGTGCCAGCAGTTACGGGGGGGCGTCTAACTATGGCTACACCTTC.

This chain links TRBV10-3 with TRBJ2-5, with 9 positions matching TRBD2. There are 16 residues in the CDR3. CDR1 and CDR2 (germline): ENHRY, SYGVKD. The V gene end was trimmed by 6 bases and the J gene end by 2 bases; junction bases not matched to a gene: 10. CDR3 residues: CAIREGAGGSQETQYF. The CDR3 DNA is TGTGCCATCAGGGAGGGGGCGGGGGGGTCGCAAGAGACCCAGTACTTC.